This T cell receptor (beta chain) was captured by sequencing in a study of type 1 and type 2 diabetes patients. Amplification started from genomic DNA. A primer set of 30 forward and 13 reverse primers amplified the CDR3. TCRdb redid the calling of the multiplex PCR reads with MiXCR, one entry per CDR3 protein. There are 270,000 or so distinct CDR3 sequences in the sample; more than 40% occur only once, and roughly 15% lies in the top ten. The V end was cut by 0 bases, the J end by 3 bases, with 9 bases between. The CDR3 loop spans 14 amino acids. In germline, CDR1 is MGHRA, CDR2 YSYEKL. This clonotype occurred a few times.

What was sequenced was peripheral blood mononuclear cells (PBMCs). The V call is TRBV4-1, the J call TRBJ2-7; D is ambiguous. The TCR originated in a man between 18 and 29 years old with type 2 diabetes. The CDR3 region is CASSQDEAGYEQYF. The CDR3 coding sequence is TGCGCCAGCAGCCAAGATGAGGCCGGCTACGAGCAGTACTTC.